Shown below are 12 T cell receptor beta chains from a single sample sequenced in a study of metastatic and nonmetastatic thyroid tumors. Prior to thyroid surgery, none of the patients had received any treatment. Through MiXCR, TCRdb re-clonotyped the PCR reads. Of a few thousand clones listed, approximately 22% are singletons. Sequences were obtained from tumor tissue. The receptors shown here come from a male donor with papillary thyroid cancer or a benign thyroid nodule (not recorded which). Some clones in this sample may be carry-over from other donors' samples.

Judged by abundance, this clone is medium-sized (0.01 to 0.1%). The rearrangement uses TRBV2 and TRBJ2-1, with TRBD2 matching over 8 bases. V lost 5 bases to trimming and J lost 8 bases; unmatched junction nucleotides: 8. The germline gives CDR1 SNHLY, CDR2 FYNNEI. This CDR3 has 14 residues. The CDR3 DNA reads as TGTGCCAGCAGTTTCCGGGGACTAGTTGATGAGCAGTTCTTC. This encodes CASSFRGLVDEQFF.

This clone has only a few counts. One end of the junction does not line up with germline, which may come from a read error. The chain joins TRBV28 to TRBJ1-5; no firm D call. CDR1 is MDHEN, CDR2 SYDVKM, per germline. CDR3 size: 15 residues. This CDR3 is CAISLAGYKNQPQHF. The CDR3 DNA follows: TGTGCCATCAGTTTGGCGGGATATAAAAATCAGCCCCAGCATTTT.

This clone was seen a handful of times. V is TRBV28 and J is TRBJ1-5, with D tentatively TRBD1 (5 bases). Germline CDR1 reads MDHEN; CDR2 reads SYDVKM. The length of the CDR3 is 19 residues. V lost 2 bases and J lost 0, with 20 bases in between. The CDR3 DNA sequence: TGTGCCAGCAGTTTAATCTTCCGCCTTAGGGACTATAGCAATCAGCCCCAGCATTTT. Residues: CASSLIFRLRDYSNQPQHF.

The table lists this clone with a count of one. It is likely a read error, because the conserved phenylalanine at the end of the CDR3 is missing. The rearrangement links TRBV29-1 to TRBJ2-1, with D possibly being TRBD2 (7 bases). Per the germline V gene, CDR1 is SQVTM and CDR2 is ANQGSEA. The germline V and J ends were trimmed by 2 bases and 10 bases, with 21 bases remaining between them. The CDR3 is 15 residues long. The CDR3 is CSVERAGDGRGEQFS. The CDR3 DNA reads TGCAGCGTTGAAAGGGCAGGGGATGGGAGGGGAGAGCAGTTCTCC.

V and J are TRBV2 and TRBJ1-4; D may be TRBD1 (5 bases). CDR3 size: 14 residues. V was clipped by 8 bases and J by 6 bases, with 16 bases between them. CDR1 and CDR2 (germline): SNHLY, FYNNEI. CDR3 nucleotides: TGTGCCAGCGGCGACTCAGGGTGGGATGAAAAACTGTTTTTT. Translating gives CASGDSGWDEKLFF.

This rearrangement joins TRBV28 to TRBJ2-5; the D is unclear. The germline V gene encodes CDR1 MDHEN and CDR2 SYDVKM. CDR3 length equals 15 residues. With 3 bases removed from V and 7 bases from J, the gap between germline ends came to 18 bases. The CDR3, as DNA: TGTGCCAGCAGTTTTAATTGGAGACCGGCAGGGACCCAGTACTTC. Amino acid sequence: CASSFNWRPAGTQYF.

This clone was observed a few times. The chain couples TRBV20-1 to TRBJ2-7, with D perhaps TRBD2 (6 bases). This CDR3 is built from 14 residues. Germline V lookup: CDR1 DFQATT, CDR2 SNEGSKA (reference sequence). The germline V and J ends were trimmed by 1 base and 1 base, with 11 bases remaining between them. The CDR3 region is CSARVGGISYEQYF. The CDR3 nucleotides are TGCAGTGCTAGAGTTGGGGGGATTTCCTACGAGCAGTACTTC.

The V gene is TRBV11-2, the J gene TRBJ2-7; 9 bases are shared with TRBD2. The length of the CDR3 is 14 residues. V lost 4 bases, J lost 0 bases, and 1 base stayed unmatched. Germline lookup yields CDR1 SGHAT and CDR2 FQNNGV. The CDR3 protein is CASSSTSGSYEQYF. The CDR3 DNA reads TGTGCCAGCAGCTCGACTAGCGGCTCCTACGAGCAGTACTTC.

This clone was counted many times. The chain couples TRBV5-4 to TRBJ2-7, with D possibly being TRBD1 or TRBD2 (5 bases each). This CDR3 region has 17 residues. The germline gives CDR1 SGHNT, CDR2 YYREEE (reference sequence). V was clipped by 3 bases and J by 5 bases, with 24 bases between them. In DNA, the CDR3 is TGTGCCAGCAGCTCCCGGGTACCGGGACCAGCCAAAAACGAGCAGTACTTC. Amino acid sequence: CASSSRVPGPAKNEQYF.

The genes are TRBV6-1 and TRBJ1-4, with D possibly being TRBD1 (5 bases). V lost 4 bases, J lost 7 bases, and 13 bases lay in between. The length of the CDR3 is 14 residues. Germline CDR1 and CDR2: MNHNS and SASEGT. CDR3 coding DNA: TGTGCCAGCAGTGCCGGTGGGGGGAGTGAAAAACTGTTTTTT. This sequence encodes CASSAGGGSEKLFF.

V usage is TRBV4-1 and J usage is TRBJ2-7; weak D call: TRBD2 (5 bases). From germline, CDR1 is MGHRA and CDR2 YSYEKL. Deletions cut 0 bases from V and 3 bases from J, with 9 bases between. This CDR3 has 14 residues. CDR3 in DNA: TGCGCCAGCAGCCAAGATCGGGGTAGCTACGAGCAGTACTTC. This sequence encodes CASSQDRGSYEQYF.

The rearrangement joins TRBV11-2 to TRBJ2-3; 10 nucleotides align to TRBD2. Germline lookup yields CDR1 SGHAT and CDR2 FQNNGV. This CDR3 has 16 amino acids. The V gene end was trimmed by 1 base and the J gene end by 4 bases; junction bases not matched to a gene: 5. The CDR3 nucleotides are TGTGCCAGCAGCTTAGGAGCGGGGGGGCCGGCAGATACGCAGTATTTT. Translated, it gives CASSLGAGGPADTQYF.